Below are 28 T cell receptor beta chains sequenced from a single sample in a study of blood T cell repertoires in COVID-19. TCRdb's copy holds only in-frame clones and misses some; the assay was immunoSEQ multiplex PCR. The repertoire holds roughly 42,000 clones, with about 85% as singletons. Source material: peripheral blood. These receptors were obtained from a human donor in a cohort sampled during active COVID-19.

The chain uses TRBV5-5 and TRBJ2-7; 10 nucleotides match TRBD2. J gave up 4 bases and V 4 bases, and 5 bases lay outside the gene matches. The CDR3 is made up of 14 amino acids. Germline V CDR1 and CDR2: SGHKS, YYEKEE (reference sequence). The CDR3 DNA sequence: TGTGCCAGCAGCATAGCGGGGGGAGGATACGAGCAGTACTTC. Residues: CASSIAGGGYEQYF.

V is TRBV10-3 and J is TRBJ1-1; the match to TRBD1 covers 7 bases. V lost 7 bases to trimming and J lost 6 bases; unmatched junction nucleotides: 5. The CDR3 totals 12 residues. Germline V gene data show CDR1 as ENHRY and CDR2 as SYGVKD. CDR3 nucleotide sequence: TGTGCCATCACCGGAGGGGGCCCTGAAGCTTTCTTT. Translating gives CAITGGGPEAFF.

This clone has just one count. J is TRBJ1-4 and V is TRBV19, with D possibly matching TRBD1 (5 bases). The CDR3 is 15 amino acids. V was cut by 10 bases and J by 0 bases, with 15 bases left in between. Germline V lookup: CDR1 LNHDA, CDR2 SQIVND (reference sequence). CDR3 sequence: CATSRGYATNEKLFF. Written as DNA, the CDR3 is TGTGCCACCTCACGGGGGTATGCAACTAATGAAAAACTGTTTTTT.

CDR3 coding DNA: TGTGCCAGCAGCTCCCGGGGAGGGTTGACCGGGGAGCTGTTTTTT. It specifies CASSSRGGLTGELFF. The chain carries TRBV7-3 and TRBJ2-2; TRBD2 agrees at 7 bases. The CDR3 has 15 residues. Germline V gives CDR1 SGHTA, CDR2 FQGTGA. The J segment lost 5 bases and the V segment lost 4 bases, leaving 7 bases of the junction unmatched.

The chain has TRBV5-1 and TRBJ1-6, with 9 bases matching TRBD1. The CDR3 is made up of 15 amino acids. The V gene's germline CDR1 is SGHRS and CDR2 YFSETQ. V was pared by 2 bases and J by 10 bases, with 7 bases of the junction left unmatched. The CDR3 region is CASSLQGAQNSPLHF. The CDR3 nucleotides are TGCGCCAGCAGCTTACAGGGGGCTCAGAACTCACCCCTCCACTTT.

The chain recombines TRBV10-1 with TRBJ2-3; possibly TRBD1 for D (7 bases). Trimming took 0 bases from V and 5 from J, leaving 18 bases between them. CDR1 is WNHNN and CDR2 is SYGVQD in the germline V gene (reference sequence). The CDR3 covers 17 residues. CDR3 coding DNA: TGCGCCAGCAGTGAGTCGAGGCCTGCAGGGGGGAGAGATACGCAGTATTTT. Amino acid sequence: CASSESRPAGGRDTQYF.

This chain links TRBV28 with TRBJ2-7; 9 bases map to TRBD1. V shed 6 bases and J 4 bases; nucleotides not matched to a gene: 4. The germline V gene has CDR1 MDHEN and CDR2 SYDVKM. This CDR3 is built from 13 residues. CDR3 protein: CASRRTGDYEQYF. CDR3 nucleotide sequence: TGTGCCAGCAGAAGGACAGGGGATTACGAGCAGTACTTC.

This chain links TRBV5-1 with TRBJ1-3; 7 bases agree with TRBD1. V lost 5 bases and J lost 9; bases outside the gene matches: 8. This CDR3 is built from 13 residues. CDR1 is SGHRS and CDR2 is YFSETQ in the germline V gene. The DNA of the CDR3 is TGCGCCAGCAGTCCCGGACAGGAAGGCACCATATATTTT. The encoded protein is CASSPGQEGTIYF.

This clone is deemed medium-sized. V usage is TRBV29-1 and J usage is TRBJ2-2, with 8 nucleotides matching TRBD1. The CDR3 consists of 15 residues. V gave up 4 bases and J gave up 1 base; unmatched junction bases: 5. Germline values: CDR1 SQVTM, CDR2 ANQGSEA. CDR3 region: CSVARGTGNTGELFF. CDR3 sequence (DNA): TGCAGCGTTGCGCGAGGGACAGGGAACACCGGGGAGCTGTTTTTT.

The chain has TRBV2 and TRBJ1-6; D is ambiguous. Per germline, CDR1 SNHLY and CDR2 FYNNEI. V dropped 11 bases and J dropped 8 bases, with 10 bases sitting between them. This CDR3 has 11 residues. The chain's CDR3 is CASSGDSPLHF. The DNA of the CDR3 is TGTGCCTCCAGCGGGGATTCACCCCTCCACTTT.

The chain is built from TRBV2 and TRBJ1-1; D is possibly TRBD1 (5 bases). V was cut by 8 bases and J by 1 base, with 11 bases left in between. Germline-derived CDR1 and CDR2 are SNHLY and FYNNEI. The length of the CDR3 is 13 residues. The CDR3 loop is CASSRGQNTEAFF. The CDR3 DNA follows: TGTGCCAGCTCAAGGGGCCAGAACACTGAAGCTTTCTTT.

This clone was counted ten times or more. The V call is TRBV5-5, the J call TRBJ2-1; 9 bases fit TRBD2. The CDR3 loop spans 15 amino acids. With 1 base clipped from V and 3 bases from J, the junction kept 2 bases outside the gene matches. CDR1 is SGHKS, CDR2 YYEKEE, per germline (reference sequence). CDR3 in amino acids: CASSLLRGGYNEQFF. The CDR3 DNA is TGTGCCAGCAGCTTGTTGCGGGGGGGCTACAATGAGCAGTTCTTC.

The rearrangement joins TRBV7-3 to TRBJ1-1; tentative D call: TRBD1 (5 bases). V lost 8 bases and J 1 base, leaving 11 bases between the germline ends. The CDR3 runs 13 residues. Germline V gives CDR1 SGHTA, CDR2 FQGTGA. The CDR3 protein is CASSRQKNTEAFF. The CDR3 DNA is TGTGCCAGCTCCCGACAGAAGAACACTGAAGCTTTCTTT.

This chain connects TRBV6-2 or TRBV6-3 to TRBJ2-7; TRBD1 matches at 8 bases. The CDR3 runs 16 residues. V lost 2 bases to trimming and J lost 3 bases; unmatched junction nucleotides: 9. Germline CDR1 and CDR2: MNHEY and SVGEGT. This chain's CDR3 is CASSYPDRGTRYEQYF. In DNA form, the CDR3 reads TGTGCCAGCAGTTACCCCGACAGGGGCACCCGCTACGAGCAGTACTTC.

This clone appeared once. V usage is TRBV5-1 and J usage is TRBJ2-3; 8 bases are shared with TRBD2. The CDR3 has 17 amino acids. CDR1 is SGHRS and CDR2 is YFSETQ in the germline V gene. The J segment lost 0 bases and the V segment lost 0 bases, leaving 6 bases of the junction unmatched. The CDR3 DNA reads TGCGCCAGCAGCTTGGGCGGCGGGGGGCCCAGCACAGATACGCAGTATTTT. It is translated as CASSLGGGGPSTDTQYF.

The chain carries TRBV24-1 and TRBJ1-2; TRBD1 aligns across 7 bases. V lost 2 bases to trimming and J lost 4 bases; unmatched junction nucleotides: 6. The CDR3 runs 15 residues. Germline V gene sequence: CDR1 KGHDR, CDR2 SFDVKD. CDR3 amino acids: CATSDWKQGSYGYTF. The CDR3 DNA reads as TGTGCCACCAGTGATTGGAAACAGGGGAGCTATGGCTACACCTTC.

There are a few counts of this clone. The J gene is TRBJ1-5, the V gene TRBV4-1; D is unresolved. Germline V lookup: CDR1 MGHRA, CDR2 YSYEKL. Trimming took off 0 bases at V and 7 bases at J, with 7 bases between the two ends. The CDR3 extends over 13 amino acids. CDR3 sequence (DNA): TGCGCCAGCAGCCAAGAGCGTGAGCAGCCCCAGCATTTT. Its protein product is CASSQEREQPQHF.

This chain uses TRBV28 with TRBJ2-3, with D possibly TRBD1 on 6 matching bases. CDR1 is MDHEN, CDR2 SYDVKM, per germline. There are 15 residues in the CDR3. The V end lost 3 bases, the J end lost 3 bases, and 13 bases lay between the germline ends. For the CDR3, the DNA is TGTGCCAGCAGTTTCAGGGGAAGGGCGACAGATACGCAGTATTTT. Amino acids: CASSFRGRATDTQYF.

The chain recombines TRBV11-2 with TRBJ2-7; 7 nucleotides align to TRBD1. Germline V lookup: CDR1 SGHAT, CDR2 FQNNGV. J gave up 0 bases and V 3 bases, and 5 bases lay outside the gene matches. The CDR3 spans 15 residues. The CDR3 reads CASSFDRESSYEQYF. The CDR3 region has the DNA TGTGCCAGCAGCTTTGACAGGGAGAGCTCCTACGAGCAGTACTTC.

The chain has TRBV6-6 and TRBJ1-1; possible D gene TRBD1, 6 bases. Germline CDR1 is MNHNY and CDR2 is SVGAGI (reference sequence). This CDR3 contains 14 residues. Trimming cost V 5 bases and J 5 bases, with 15 bases left between them. The DNA of the CDR3 is TGTGCCAGCAGTCGTCAGGGGAGTAATACTGAAGCTTTCTTT. It is translated as CASSRQGSNTEAFF.

This clone appeared a single time. The rearrangement uses TRBV9 and TRBJ2-2, with D possibly being TRBD1 (6 bases). Germline assignment: CDR1 SGDLS and CDR2 YYNGEE. Trimming removed 3 bases at V and 4 bases at J, with 16 bases between. CDR3 length: 16 residues. For the CDR3, the DNA is TGTGCCAGCAGCGGCCCCCTGGACAGCCTCACCGGGGAGCTGTTTTTT. Translating gives CASSGPLDSLTGELFF.

The chain links TRBV5-1 to TRBJ2-7; D is uncertain. The CDR3 runs 13 residues. Per germline, CDR1 SGHRS and CDR2 YFSETQ. V shed 0 bases and J shed 6 bases, with 10 bases lying between them. The CDR3 DNA follows: TGCGCCAGCAGCTTGGCCAAGCGAGCCGAGCAGTACTTC. The encoded protein is CASSLAKRAEQYF.

The rearrangement uses TRBV2 and TRBJ2-2, with a weak D call TRBD1 (7 bases). The V end was cut by 11 bases, the J end by 1 base, with 20 bases between. Germline V gene lookup returns CDR1 SNHLY and CDR2 FYNNEI. The CDR3 length is 16 residues. The CDR3 sequence is CAGTGSGGLNTGELFF. The CDR3 nucleotides are TGTGCCGGCACAGGGTCAGGGGGGCTGAACACCGGGGAGCTGTTTTTT.

The chain carries TRBV15 and TRBJ1-5; 10 bases map to TRBD1. After removal of 2 bases from V and 4 bases from J, the junction contained 5 bases not matched to a gene. The CDR3 totals 16 residues. The germline CDR1 and CDR2 sequences are LNHNV and YYDKDF (reference sequence). The CDR3 DNA follows: TGTGCCACCAGCAGACGGGACAGGGGATTTAATCAGCCCCAGCATTTT. Residues: CATSRRDRGFNQPQHF. The full variable domain, completed using reference TRBV15 and TRBJ1-5, is DAMVIQNPRYQVTQFGKPVTLSCSQTLNHNVMYWYQQKSSQAPKLLFHYYDKDFNNEADTPDNFQSRRPNTSFCFLDIRSPGLGDTAMYLCATSRRDRGFNQPQHFGDGTRLSIL.

The chain uses TRBV15 and TRBJ1-1; D perhaps matches TRBD1 (5 bases). V lost 11 bases, J lost 2 bases, and 21 bases lay in between. The CDR3 is made up of 15 amino acids. The V gene's germline CDR1 is LNHNV and CDR2 YYDKDF (reference sequence). The DNA for the CDR3 is TGTGCCCACCCCCCTACAGGAAACGTCAACACTGAAGCTTTCTTT. It is translated as CAHPPTGNVNTEAFF.

This clone was counted between two and nine times. The chain joins TRBV5-4 to TRBJ1-1, with 10 bases identical to TRBD1. This CDR3 is 16 amino acids long. V was clipped by 3 bases and J by 0 bases; unmatched bases: 5. CDR1 and CDR2 (germline): SGHNT, YYREEE (reference sequence). The CDR3 nucleotides are TGTGCCAGCAGCTCCCGGGACAGGGGATTGAACACTGAAGCTTTCTTT. Residues: CASSSRDRGLNTEAFF.

The chain joins TRBV9 to TRBJ2-5, with D possibly matching TRBD2 (5 bases). Trimming took 4 bases from V and 4 from J, leaving 8 bases between them. Looked up from germline, CDR1 is SGDLS and CDR2 is YYNGEE. This CDR3 spans 12 amino acids. The CDR3 sequence is CASSSSGETQYF. DNA for the CDR3: TGTGCCAGCAGCTCCAGCGGAGAGACCCAGTACTTC.

J is TRBJ1-4 and V is TRBV28; 7 bases fit TRBD1. Trimming removed 5 bases from V and 3 bases from J; junction bases left unmatched: 6. In germline, CDR1 is MDHEN, CDR2 SYDVKM. This CDR3 comprises 15 residues. CDR3 sequence (DNA): TGTGCCAGCAGTGCCCTCGGGACAGCTAATGAAAAACTGTTTTTT. It encodes CASSALGTANEKLFF.